This TCR beta chain stems from a study of T cell repertoires in cytomegalovirus infection. General study findings and limits: The ex vivo response was dominated by HLA-C-restricted CMV-specific TCR beta clonotypes.

About this clonotype itself: Its cognate antigen is unknown.

The V and J ends lost 1 base and 5 bases respectively, with 9 bases between them. The CDR3 has 13 amino acids. Per germline, CDR1 SEHNR and CDR2 FQNEAQ (reference sequence). From the reads, TCRdb called clonotypes with MiXCR, one entry per CDR3 protein. The profile covers 150,000 to 200,000 distinct CDR3 sequences, with approximately 28% appearing a single time and approximately 30% taken by the ten largest. V and J are TRBV7-9 and TRBJ2-7; no definite D call. Sequencing input: PBMCs. This TCR derives from a human donor in good health (CMV status not recorded). Some clones in this sample may be carry-over from other donors' samples. The CDR3 loop is CASSLEFADEQYF. The CDR3, as DNA: TGTGCCAGCAGCTTAGAGTTTGCAGACGAGCAGTACTTC.